The 20 T cell receptor beta chains given below trace back to one sample, sequenced in a study of blood T cell repertoires in COVID-19. Some clones are missing from TCRdb's copy, which holds only in-frame ones; the method was immunoSEQ multiplex PCR. The repertoire holds roughly 190,000 clones, with approximately 89% as singletons. Specimen: PBMCs or T cells enriched from blood (not recorded which). These receptors all come from a woman aged 18-29 years who had recovered from COVID-19.

The genes are TRBV5-4 and TRBJ2-3; unclear D gene. This CDR3 is built from 17 residues. With 4 bases removed from V and 2 bases from J, the gap between germline ends came to 20 bases. The germline V gene encodes CDR1 SGHNT and CDR2 YYREEE (reference sequence). CDR3 loop: CASSRMPGGLVTDTQYF. In DNA, the CDR3 is TGTGCCAGCAGCCGTATGCCTGGCGGATTGGTCACAGATACGCAGTATTTT.

This sequence joins TRBV19 and TRBJ2-1; the match to TRBD2 covers 9 bases. The CDR3 consists of 15 residues. Germline V lookup: CDR1 LNHDA, CDR2 SQIVND (reference sequence). J gave up 7 bases and V 5 bases, and 9 bases lay outside the gene matches. DNA of the CDR3: TGTGCCAGTAGTCAAGGGACTAGCAGAGATAATGAGCAGTTCTTC. This encodes CASSQGTSRDNEQFF.

The chain uses TRBV5-6 and TRBJ2-2; 9 nucleotides agree with TRBD1. The V segment lost 3 bases and the J segment 8 bases; nucleotides outside the gene matches: 8. Germline V lookup: CDR1 SGHDT, CDR2 YYEEEE. The CDR3 totals 15 residues. CDR3 coding DNA: TGTGCCAGCAGCTCCGGACAGGGGAGGACGGGGGAGCTGTTTTTT. Translated: CASSSGQGRTGELFF.

The J gene is TRBJ2-7, the V gene TRBV4-2, with 10 bases aligning to TRBD1. This CDR3 comprises 14 residues. Germline CDR1 and CDR2: LGHNA and YNFKEQ. With V trimmed by 3 bases and J by 4 bases, 3 bases remained unmatched. CDR3 sequence: CASSHEGQGYEQYF. CDR3 DNA sequence: TGTGCCAGCAGCCACGAGGGACAGGGGTACGAGCAGTACTTC.

This chain connects TRBV4-1 to TRBJ2-3; TRBD1 matches at 8 bases. Germline CDR1 is MGHRA and CDR2 is YSYEKL. The CDR3 consists of 15 residues. The junction had 5 bases not matched to a gene; V was cut back by 4 bases and J by 2 bases. The chain's CDR3 is CASSPRTGNTDTQYF. CDR3 DNA sequence: TGCGCCAGCAGCCCCCGGACAGGGAACACAGATACGCAGTATTTT.

The V gene is TRBV19, the J gene TRBJ2-1; possible D gene TRBD2, 7 bases. This CDR3 region has 15 residues. Germline V lookup: CDR1 LNHDA, CDR2 SQIVND (reference sequence). The V and J ends lost 8 bases and 12 bases respectively, with 26 bases between them. The CDR3 here is CASSAGDHRVGGQFF. The CDR3 bases are TGTGCCAGTTCGGCGGGGGACCACAGGGTGGGAGGGCAGTTCTTC.

This clone was seen more than once but under ten times. The chain recombines TRBV7-9 with TRBJ1-1; possibly TRBD1 for D (5 bases). V lost 6 bases and J lost 1, with 9 bases in between. Per germline, CDR1 SEHNR and CDR2 FQNEAQ (reference sequence). The CDR3 sequence is 13 residues long. The CDR3 DNA is TGTGCCAGCAGTCTAACAGGGAACACTGAAGCTTTCTTT. It yields the protein CASSLTGNTEAFF.

V gene TRBV2 combines with J gene TRBJ2-1; 14 bases match TRBD2. From germline, CDR1 is SNHLY and CDR2 FYNNEI. V lost 5 bases and J lost 8; bases outside the gene matches: 5. This CDR3 spans 15 amino acids. The CDR3 here is CASSLGLAGVDEQFF. For the CDR3, the DNA is TGTGCCAGCAGTTTGGGACTAGCGGGAGTGGATGAGCAGTTCTTC.

This chain links TRBV7-9 with TRBJ2-7; TRBD2 matches 9 bases. Germline CDR1 SEHNR, CDR2 FQNEAQ (reference sequence). V shed 5 bases and J 3 bases; nucleotides not matched to a gene: 14. This CDR3 has 17 residues. The CDR3 nucleotides read TGTGCCAGCAGCCCTTACTTTAGCGGGAGAAATCTCTACGAGCAGTACTTC. It encodes CASSPYFSGRNLYEQYF.

The gene calls are TRBV7-3 and TRBJ2-3, with TRBD1 matching 8 bases. Germline CDR1 and CDR2: SGHTA and FQGTGA. The CDR3 is 13 amino acids. The junction had 1 base not matched to a gene; V was cut back by 3 bases and J by 5 bases. Here the CDR3 reads CASSFDRGDTQYF. The CDR3 bases are TGTGCCAGCAGCTTCGACAGGGGAGATACGCAGTATTTT.

The chain has TRBV25-1 and TRBJ2-5; D possibly corresponds to TRBD1 (6 bases). Germline V lookup: CDR1 MGHDK, CDR2 SYGVNS. The length of the CDR3 is 13 residues. The V end was cut by 6 bases, the J end by 0 bases, with 8 bases between. CDR3 amino acids: CASRNRDQETQYF. In DNA form, the CDR3 reads TGTGCCAGCAGGAACAGGGACCAAGAGACCCAGTACTTC. The complete variable domain, with remaining parts taken from reference TRBV25-1 and TRBJ2-5, reads EADIYQTPRYLVIGTGKKITLECSQTMGHDKMYWYQQDPGMELHLIHYSYGVNSTEKGDLSSESTVSRIRTEHFPLTLESARPSHTSQYLCASRNRDQETQYFGPGTRLLVL.

The chain has TRBV27 and TRBJ2-3; maybe TRBD1 (6 bases). This CDR3 comprises 16 residues. V lost 6 bases and J 3 bases, leaving 19 bases between the germline ends. Germline lookup yields CDR1 MNHEY and CDR2 SMNVEV (reference sequence). The CDR3 DNA reads TGTGCCAGCAGATCAGGGGTACTGTTCGGGACAGATACGCAGTATTTT. As protein: CASRSGVLFGTDTQYF.

The chain has TRBV4-1 and TRBJ2-7; the D is unclear. From germline, CDR1 is MGHRA and CDR2 YSYEKL. V was clipped by 4 bases and J by 1 base, with 8 bases between them. The CDR3 is 13 amino acids. The CDR3 coding sequence is TGCGCCAGCAGCCCCCGGGTATCCTACGAGCAGTACTTC. The encoded protein is CASSPRVSYEQYF.

The chain recombines TRBV28 with TRBJ2-5; 9 bases are a match to TRBD2. This CDR3 is built from 17 residues. V lost 8 bases and J lost 2; bases outside the gene matches: 15. Per the germline V gene, CDR1 is MDHEN and CDR2 is SYDVKM. The CDR3 here is CASQQPLEREEQETQYF. The CDR3 DNA reads as TGTGCCAGCCAGCAACCCCTCGAGCGGGAGGAACAAGAGACCCAGTACTTC. The entire variable domain, with the rest obtained from reference TRBV28 and TRBJ2-5, is as follows: DVKVTQSSRYLVKRTGEKVFLECVQDMDHENMFWYRQDPGLGLRLIYFSYDVKMKEKGDIPEGYSVSREKKERFSLILESASTNQTSMYLCASQQPLEREEQETQYFGPGTRLLVL.

The chain has TRBV5-1 and TRBJ2-1; 9 bases are shared with TRBD2. V was pared by 6 bases and J by 3 bases, with 7 bases of the junction left unmatched. CDR1 and CDR2 (germline): SGHRS, YFSETQ. The CDR3 extends over 15 amino acids. The CDR3 is CASKQASGVYNEQFF. DNA of the CDR3: TGCGCCAGCAAGCAAGCTAGCGGGGTCTACAATGAGCAGTTCTTC.

The J gene is TRBJ2-1, the V gene TRBV19; no definite D call. With 3 bases removed from V and 6 bases from J, the gap between germline ends came to 15 bases. Germline CDR1 reads LNHDA; CDR2 reads SQIVND (reference sequence). The CDR3 length is 15 residues. CDR3 residues: CASSIGSRNRNEQFF. DNA of the CDR3: TGTGCCAGTAGTATTGGTTCGAGGAACCGCAATGAGCAGTTCTTC.

This clone is a singleton in its sample. V gene TRBV14 combines with J gene TRBJ1-4; D is possibly TRBD1 (6 bases). Trimming took 2 bases from V and 0 from J, leaving 10 bases between them. Germline V gene data show CDR1 as SGHDN and CDR2 as FVKESK. The CDR3 length is 16 residues. The CDR3 DNA follows: TGTGCCAGCAGCCAATTAGGGGGGGCAACTAATGAAAAACTGTTTTTT. Encoded protein: CASSQLGGATNEKLFF.

This clone appeared a single time. V is TRBV19 and J is TRBJ1-2; D is unclear. This CDR3 is 14 amino acids long. Trimming shortened V by 1 base and J by 2 bases, and 8 bases separated the two germline ends. Germline CDR1 LNHDA, CDR2 SQIVND (reference sequence). CDR3 amino acids: CASSIGVGNYGYTF. For the CDR3, the DNA is TGTGCCAGTAGTATAGGTGTGGGCAACTATGGCTACACCTTC.

The chain employs TRBV6-6 and TRBJ1-3; no clear D. The CDR3 totals 15 residues. V lost 0 bases, J lost 2 bases, and 8 bases lay in between. Germline V CDR1 and CDR2: MNHNY, SVGAGI (reference sequence). Here the CDR3 reads CASSYSGSAGNTIYF. Here the CDR3 DNA reads TGTGCCAGCAGTTACTCGGGGAGCGCTGGAAACACCATATATTTT.

V usage is TRBV29-1 and J usage is TRBJ1-4, with D tentatively TRBD1 (6 bases). This CDR3 has 13 residues. The germline gives CDR1 SQVTM, CDR2 ANQGSEA. Trimming removed 2 bases at V and 8 bases at J, with 12 bases between. The CDR3 nucleotides are TGCAGCGTTGAATCTGGCCAGGGGGAAAAACTGTTTTTT. Protein: CSVESGQGEKLFF. Full variable domain (remainder filled in from reference TRBV29-1 and TRBJ1-4): SAVISQKPSRDICQRGTSLTIQCQVDSQVTMMFWYRQQPGQSLTLIATANQGSEATYESGFVIDKFPISRPNLTFSTLTVSNMSPEDSSIYLCSVESGQGEKLFFGSGTQLSVL.